The 18 T cell receptor beta chains presented below share a single source sample, sequenced in a study of siplizumab effects on memory and regulatory T cells (dated by TCRdb to the late 2010s). The library was built by means of the immunoSEQ multiplex PCR assay. The immuneACCESS repertoire file appears here via TCRdb, limited to in-frame rearrangements. These files lack a portion of the clones; in checked studies, under half of the deficit traces to unresolved V genes, and the cause of the others is not known. The sample profile shows over 100,000 clones; 90% to 95% of them were found once. Together, the top ten hold 0.6% to 0.8% of the sample. The sequencing input was Tregs sorted from blood. The source of these receptors is a human donor in good health.

This clone was seen only a few times. This chain links TRBV6-1 with TRBJ2-7; 11 positions match TRBD1. The CDR3 runs 15 residues. Germline assignment: CDR1 MNHNS and CDR2 SASEGT. Trimming at V came to 1 base and at J to 3 bases, leaving 2 bases not matched to a gene. The CDR3 spells CASSEEGTGGYEQYF. CDR3 coding DNA: TGTGCCAGCAGTGAAGAGGGGACAGGGGGCTACGAGCAGTACTTC.

This clone was seen a few times. The rearrangement uses TRBV9 and TRBJ2-7; 9 bases are a match to TRBD2. Germline loops: CDR1 SGDLS, CDR2 YYNGEE. V lost 0 bases, J lost 4 bases, and 11 bases stayed unmatched. This CDR3 is 17 amino acids long. CDR3 loop: CASSVGVSGSGNYEQYF. CDR3 DNA: TGTGCCAGCAGCGTAGGCGTTAGCGGGAGTGGGAATTACGAGCAGTACTTC.

V and J are TRBV6-5 and TRBJ1-1; D is uncertain. Trimming cost V 8 bases and J 7 bases, with 14 bases left between them. The length of the CDR3 is 12 residues. Germline V lookup: CDR1 MNHEY, CDR2 SVGAGI. CDR3 sequence: CASGSGLFEAFF. The CDR3 nucleotides are TGTGCCAGCGGCTCTGGCCTCTTTGAAGCTTTCTTT.

The chain carries TRBV18 and TRBJ1-3; D is undetermined. V shed 1 base and J shed 9 bases, with 13 bases lying between them. The CDR3 covers 14 residues. CDR1 KGHSH and CDR2 LQKENI come from the germline V gene. CDR3 sequence: CASSPQHGDSTIYF. For the CDR3, the DNA is TGTGCCAGCTCACCACAACACGGGGATAGCACCATATATTTT.

This chain uses TRBV30 with TRBJ2-1; no reliable D call. Germline V lookup: CDR1 GTSNPN, CDR2 SVGIG (reference sequence). V dropped 1 base and J dropped 8 bases, with 0 bases sitting between them. CDR3 length equals 9 residues. CDR3 nucleotides: TGTGCCTGGAGTGATGAGCAGTTCTTC. This encodes CAWSDEQFF. The full variable domain, with the rest looked up from reference TRBV30 and TRBJ2-1, is SQTIHQWPATLVQPVGSPLSLECTVEGTSNPNLYWYRQAAGRGLQLLFYSVGIGQISSEVPQNLSASRPQDRQFILSSKKLLLSDSGFYLCAWSDEQFFGPGTRLTVL.

The CDR3 sequence is CASSLGLHTYEQYF. As DNA, the CDR3 is TGTGCCAGCAGCTTAGGACTCCACACCTACGAGCAGTACTTC. The gene calls are TRBV7-8 and TRBJ2-7; the D is unclear. The V gene lost 1 base and the J gene lost 2 bases, with 9 bases spanning the gap. The V gene's germline CDR1 is SGHVS and CDR2 FQNEAQ. This CDR3 has 14 amino acids.

V and J are TRBV6-6 and TRBJ2-3; D is possibly TRBD1 (6 bases). V lost 5 bases, J lost 3 bases, and 15 bases lay in between. The CDR3 extends over 15 amino acids. Germline V lookup: CDR1 MNHNY, CDR2 SVGAGI (reference sequence). The CDR3 nucleotides read TGTGCCAGCAGTGACCTGGGGGCTTATACAGATACGCAGTATTTT. It translates to CASSDLGAYTDTQYF.

V is TRBV11-2 and J is TRBJ1-5; D gene uncertain. Trimming took off 0 bases at V and 0 bases at J, with 9 bases between the two ends. CDR3 length: 16 amino acids. Germline loops: CDR1 SGHAT, CDR2 FQNNGV. The CDR3 DNA follows: TGTGCCAGCAGCTTAGATGGCAGATATAGCAATCAGCCCCAGCATTTT. Encoded protein: CASSLDGRYSNQPQHF. The full variable domain, in which reference TRBV11-2 and TRBJ1-5 provide the parts outside the CDR3, is EAGVAQSPRYKIIEKRQSVAFWCNPISGHATLYWYQQILGQGPKLLIQFQNNGVVDDSQLPKDRFSAERLKGVDSTLKIQPAKLEDSAVYLCASSLDGRYSNQPQHFGDGTRLSIL.

V and J are TRBV5-1 and TRBJ2-2, with a tentative D call TRBD1 (6 bases). Germline CDR1 is SGHRS and CDR2 is YFSETQ. There are 15 residues in the CDR3. Between the trimmed V and J ends, which lost 2 bases and 4 bases, there was a span of 12 bases. This CDR3 reads CASSFWGPVTGELFF. The CDR3 nucleotides are TGCGCCAGCAGCTTCTGGGGGCCGGTCACCGGGGAGCTGTTTTTT. The full variable domain, its missing parts supplied by reference TRBV5-1 and TRBJ2-2, is KAGVTQTPRYLIKTRGQQVTLSCSPISGHRSVSWYQQTPGQGLQFLFEYFSETQRNKGNFPGRFSGRQFSNSRSEMNVSTLELGDSALYLCASSFWGPVTGELFFGEGSRLTVL.

The rearrangement joins TRBV2 to TRBJ2-1; 8 bases line up with TRBD2. CDR1 and CDR2 (germline): SNHLY, FYNNEI. The CDR3 is 14 residues long. The V segment lost 5 bases and the J segment 4 bases; nucleotides outside the gene matches: 4. CDR3 amino acids: CASSRLAPYNEQFF. The CDR3 DNA reads TGTGCCAGCAGTCGACTAGCGCCATACAATGAGCAGTTCTTC.

This clone was found once. V is TRBV18 and J is TRBJ2-5; no clear D. Trimming left V 2 bases short and J 0 bases short, with 4 bases between. The CDR3 consists of 13 residues. Germline values: CDR1 KGHSH, CDR2 LQKENI. The DNA for the CDR3 is TGTGCCAGCTCACCAGGGGACCAAGAGACCCAGTACTTC. Translation gives CASSPGDQETQYF.

The rearrangement links TRBV10-2 to TRBJ2-1, with D possibly TRBD2 on 5 matching bases. The CDR3 is made up of 13 amino acids. Deletions cut 11 bases from V and 9 bases from J, with 20 bases between. Germline assignment: CDR1 WSHSY and CDR2 SAAADI. CDR3 in DNA: TGCGCCCTACGTGGGAGTTACGTTGCTGAGCAGTTCTTC. Translated: CALRGSYVAEQFF.

This chain uses TRBV5-1 with TRBJ1-4; TRBD1 agrees at 9 bases. The germline V gene has CDR1 SGHRS and CDR2 YFSETQ. The CDR3 contains 13 residues. Trimming took 5 bases from V and 8 from J; bases not matched to a gene: 4. The CDR3 region has the DNA TGCGCCAGCAGGCCAACAGGGGGCGAAAAACTGTTTTTT. It specifies CASRPTGGEKLFF. Based on the CDR3 plus reference TRBV5-1 and TRBJ1-4, the full variable domain is KAGVTQTPRYLIKTRGQQVTLSCSPISGHRSVSWYQQTPGQGLQFLFEYFSETQRNKGNFPGRFSGRQFSNSRSEMNVSTLELGDSALYLCASRPTGGEKLFFGSGTQLSVL.

V gene TRBV10-2 combines with J gene TRBJ1-6; 8 bases are shared with TRBD1. V shed 6 bases, J shed 8 bases, and the junction held 6 bases outside the gene matches. CDR1 and CDR2 (germline): WSHSY, SAAADI. This CDR3 has 14 amino acids. The CDR3 loop reads CASRRTGYDSPLHF. The CDR3 DNA sequence: TGCGCCAGCAGGAGGACAGGGTATGATTCACCCCTCCACTTT.

This chain links TRBV9 with TRBJ1-3; D is unclear. Germline CDR1 is SGDLS and CDR2 is YYNGEE. Trimming shortened V by 0 bases and J by 0 bases, and 4 bases separated the two germline ends. The CDR3 consists of 14 residues. The CDR3 nucleotides read TGTGCCAGCAGCGTAGCTGGCTCTGGAAACACCATATATTTT. It specifies CASSVAGSGNTIYF.

CDR3 sequence reads: CASSLEGAGRAGANVLTF. The CDR3 DNA reads as TGTGCCAGCAGCTTAGAGGGGGCCGGTAGGGCTGGGGCCAACGTCCTGACTTTC. The rearrangement links TRBV7-2 to TRBJ2-6, with TRBD1 matching 7 bases. Germline V CDR1 and CDR2: SGHTA, FQGNSA. V was pared by 1 base and J by 2 bases, with 8 bases of the junction left unmatched. The CDR3 is 18 amino acids.

The V call is TRBV4-1, the J call TRBJ1-5, with D unresolved. V was pared by 0 bases and J by 1 base, with 7 bases between. There are 15 residues in the CDR3. Germline-derived CDR1 and CDR2 are MGHRA and YSYEKL. DNA of the CDR3: TGCGCCAGCAGCCAAGAGGGAGAAAGCAATCAGCCCCAGCATTTT. This gives the protein CASSQEGESNQPQHF.

The V gene is TRBV10-3, the J gene TRBJ2-1; D ambiguous. This CDR3 is 11 amino acids long. The V gene's germline CDR1 is ENHRY and CDR2 SYGVKD. V dropped 0 bases and J dropped 10 bases, with 4 bases sitting between them. CDR3 in amino acids: CAISESREQFF. The CDR3 region has the DNA TGTGCCATCAGTGAGTCGAGAGAGCAGTTCTTC.